These T cell receptor beta chains were read from a single sample in a study of T cells after yellow fever vaccination. TCRdb reprocessed the 5' RACE reads with MiXCR, giving one entry per CDR3 protein. This sample has 340,000 or so distinct CDR3 sequences, with 9.5% to 15% found just once. This specimen was CD4+ T cells sorted from PBMCs, taken 15 days after the yellow fever booster vaccination. These receptors all stem from a young man who received the YFV17D yellow fever vaccine. Each CDR3 is given with its conserved first and last residue. A D gene is named only where the DNA matches it firmly. Not all rows give a size; the values are once, few, many and, for expanded clones, a class.

- | TRBJ2-6 | - | TRBV12-5 | CASASSGANVLTF | TGTGCTAGTGCATCCTCTGGGGCCAACGTCCTGACTTTC
TRBD2 | TRBJ2-6 | few | TRBV5-1 | CASTPGGDGANVLTF | TGCGCCAGCACCCCTGGGGGGGACGGGGCCAACGTCCTGACTTTC
- | TRBJ1-1 | few | TRBV10-2 | CASSESTNTEAFF | TGCGCCAGCAGTGAGTCGACGAACACTGAAGCTTTCTTT
TRBD2 | TRBJ2-3 | - | TRBV7-9 | CASSPGGGAGTQYF | TGTGCCAGCAGCCCCGGCGGGGGGGCGGGTACGCAGTATTTT
TRBD2 | TRBJ2-2 | many | TRBV4-3 | CASSQAPGLATVNTGELFF | TGCGCCAGCAGCCAGGCACCGGGACTAGCGACTGTCAACACCGGGGAGCTGTTTTTT
- | TRBJ1-5 | - | TRBV27 | CASSEPGAGWPQHF | TGTGCCAGCAGTGAGCCGGGGGCAGGTTGGCCCCAGCATTTT
TRBD2 | TRBJ2-5 | - | TRBV9 | CASSPGSGGGREETQYF | TGTGCCAGCAGCCCGGGCTCCGGCGGGGGAAGGGAAGAGACCCAGTACTTC
TRBD2 | TRBJ2-3 | - | TRBV12-5 | CASGLRRGSGVLDTQYF | TGTGCTAGTGGTCTCCGCCGAGGTAGCGGGGTTTTAGATACGCAGTATTTT
TRBD1 | TRBJ1-1 | few | TRBV7-9 | CASSFQGAHTEAFF | TGTGCCAGCAGCTTTCAGGGGGCCCACACTGAAGCTTTCTTT
TRBD1 | TRBJ2-7 | - | TRBV11-3 | CASSRTGLENEQYF | TGTGCCAGCAGCAGGACAGGGCTCGAAAACGAGCAGTACTTC
- | TRBJ2-1 | many | TRBV4-1 | CASSHRGEKQFF | TGCGCCAGCAGCCACCGGGGAGAAAAGCAGTTCTTC
- | TRBJ2-5 | - | TRBV7-9 | CASSPDWLQETQYF | TGTGCCAGCAGCCCGGACTGGCTACAAGAGACCCAGTACTTC
TRBD1 | TRBJ1-6 | - | TRBV18 | CASSLLYGTGGLSPLHF | TGTGCCAGCTCACTACTTTACGGGACAGGGGGATTATCACCCCTCCACTTT
- | TRBJ1-1 | many | TRBV3-1 | CASSLFSTNTEAFF | TGTGCCAGCAGCCTGTTTAGTACGAACACTGAAGCTTTCTTT
- | TRBJ1-6 | - | TRBV3-1 | CASGTGGGRVNSPLHF | TGTGCCAGCGGAACGGGGGGAGGTAGGGTTAACTCACCCCTCCACTTT
TRBD1 | TRBJ1-2 | - | TRBV7-9 | CASSRGGAYGYTF | TGTGCCAGCAGCCGAGGGGGCGCCTATGGCTACACCTTC
- | TRBJ1-6 | - | TRBV20-1 | CSARDAGAGAFGSPLHF | TGCAGTGCTAGAGATGCGGGGGCAGGGGCGTTTGGTTCACCCCTCCACTTT
TRBD1 | TRBJ1-2 | - | TRBV20-1 | CSARDWQGGIFTF | TGCAGTGCTAGAGATTGGCAGGGGGGAATTTTCACCTTC
TRBD2 | TRBJ2-1 | - | TRBV4-2 | CASSQDLRGDYNEQFF | TGTGCCAGCAGCCAAGATCTCCGGGGGGACTACAATGAGCAGTTCTTC
- | TRBJ2-5 | many | TRBV5-1 | CASSLVSTQETQYF | TGCGCCAGCAGCTTGGTCAGTACCCAAGAGACCCAGTACTTC
TRBD2 | TRBJ2-5 | few | TRBV7-2 | CASSQRGGRETQYF | TGTGCCAGCAGCCAGCGGGGGGGCCGGGAGACCCAGTACTTC
- | TRBJ1-3 | - | TRBV3-1 | CASSARGTRSIYF | TGTGCCAGCAGCGCAAGAGGAACGCGTAGCATATATTTT
- | TRBJ2-5 | - | TRBV20-1 | CSARGDGAEQETQYF | TGCAGTGCTAGAGGAGACGGAGCGGAGCAAGAGACCCAGTACTTC
TRBD1 | TRBJ2-7 | few | TRBV5-1 | CASSLQGAEQYF | TGCGCCAGCAGCTTGCAGGGGGCCGAGCAGTACTTC
TRBD2 | TRBJ2-3 | - | TRBV7-2 | CASSPRLATSTDTQYF | TGTGCCAGCAGCCCCAGACTAGCCACTAGCACAGATACGCAGTATTTT
- | TRBJ1-6 | few | TRBV15 | CATSRDGGNGSPLHF | TGTGCCACCAGCAGAGATGGGGGGAACGGCTCACCCCTCCACTTT
- | TRBJ2-1 | few | TRBV25-1 | CASSESRGDYNEQFF | TGTGCCAGCAGTGAATCGCGAGGGGATTACAATGAGCAGTTCTTC
TRBD2 | TRBJ2-5 | - | TRBV6-2/TRBV6-3 | CASSYRTREYQETQYF | TGTGCCAGCAGTTACCGGACTAGGGAGTACCAAGAGACCCAGTACTTC
- | TRBJ2-7 | - | TRBV20-1 | CSARPDPPTPEEQYF | TGCAGTGCTAGACCCGACCCCCCGACTCCGGAGGAGCAGTACTTC